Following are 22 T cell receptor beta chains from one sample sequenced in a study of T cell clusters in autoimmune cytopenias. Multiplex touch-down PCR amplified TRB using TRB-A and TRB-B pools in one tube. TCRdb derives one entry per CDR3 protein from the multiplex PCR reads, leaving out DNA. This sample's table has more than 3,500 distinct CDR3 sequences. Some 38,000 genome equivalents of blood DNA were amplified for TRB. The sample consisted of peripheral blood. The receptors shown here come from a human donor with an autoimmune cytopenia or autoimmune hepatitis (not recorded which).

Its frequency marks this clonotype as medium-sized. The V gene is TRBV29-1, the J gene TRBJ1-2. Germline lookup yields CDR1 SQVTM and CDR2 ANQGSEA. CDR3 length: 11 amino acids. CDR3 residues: CSVWDSYGYTF.

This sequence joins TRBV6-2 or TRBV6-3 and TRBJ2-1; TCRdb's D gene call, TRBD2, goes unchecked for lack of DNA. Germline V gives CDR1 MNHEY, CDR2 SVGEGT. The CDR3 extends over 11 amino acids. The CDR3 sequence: CAGERDNEQFF.

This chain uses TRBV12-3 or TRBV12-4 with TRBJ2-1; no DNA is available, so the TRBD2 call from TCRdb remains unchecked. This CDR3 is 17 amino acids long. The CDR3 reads CASSPMVAGGPNNEQFF.

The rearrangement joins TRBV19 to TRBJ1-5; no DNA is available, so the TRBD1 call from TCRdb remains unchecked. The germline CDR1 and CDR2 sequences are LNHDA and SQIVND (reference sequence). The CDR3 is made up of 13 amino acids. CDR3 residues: CASGTGARQPQHF.

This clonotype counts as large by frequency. CDR3 region: CSVRTGAGQETQYF. This chain connects TRBV29-1 to TRBJ2-5; the TRBD1 assignment by TCRdb is unverifiable without DNA. CDR1 and CDR2 (germline): SQVTM, ANQGSEA. CDR3 length: 14 residues.

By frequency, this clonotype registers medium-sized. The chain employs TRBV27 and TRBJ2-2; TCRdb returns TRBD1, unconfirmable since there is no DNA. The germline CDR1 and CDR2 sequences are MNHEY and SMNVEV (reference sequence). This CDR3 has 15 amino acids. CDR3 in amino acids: CASRLDRGSTGELFF.

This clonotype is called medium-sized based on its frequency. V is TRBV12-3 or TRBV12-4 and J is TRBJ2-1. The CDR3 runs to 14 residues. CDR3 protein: CASSLSTLANEQFF.

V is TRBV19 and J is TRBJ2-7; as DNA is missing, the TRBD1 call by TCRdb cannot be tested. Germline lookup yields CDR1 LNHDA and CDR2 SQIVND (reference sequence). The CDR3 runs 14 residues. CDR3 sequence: CASSTPGSSYEQYF.

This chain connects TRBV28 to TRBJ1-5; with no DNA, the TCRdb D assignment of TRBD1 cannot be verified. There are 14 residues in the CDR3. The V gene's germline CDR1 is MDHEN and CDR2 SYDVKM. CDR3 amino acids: CASSLKQGMQPQHF.

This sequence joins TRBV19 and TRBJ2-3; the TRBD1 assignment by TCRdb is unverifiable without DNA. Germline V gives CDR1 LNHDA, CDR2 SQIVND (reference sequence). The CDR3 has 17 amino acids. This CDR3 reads CASSTSLGGGSTDTQYF.

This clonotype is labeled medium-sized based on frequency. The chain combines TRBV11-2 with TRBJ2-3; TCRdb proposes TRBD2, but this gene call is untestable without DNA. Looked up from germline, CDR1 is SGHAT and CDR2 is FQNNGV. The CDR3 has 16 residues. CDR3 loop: CASSRATSGMEDTQYF.

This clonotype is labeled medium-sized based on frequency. The CDR3 loop reads CASSFDEVGSETQYF. V and J are TRBV5-1 and TRBJ2-5. The germline V gene encodes CDR1 SGHRS and CDR2 YFSETQ. The CDR3 is made up of 15 amino acids. Full variable domain (remainder filled in from reference TRBV5-1 and TRBJ2-5): KAGVTQTPRYLIKTRGQQVTLSCSPISGHRSVSWYQQTPGQGLQFLFEYFSETQRNKGNFPGRFSGRQFSNSRSEMNVSTLELGDSALYLCASSFDEVGSETQYFGPGTRLLVL.

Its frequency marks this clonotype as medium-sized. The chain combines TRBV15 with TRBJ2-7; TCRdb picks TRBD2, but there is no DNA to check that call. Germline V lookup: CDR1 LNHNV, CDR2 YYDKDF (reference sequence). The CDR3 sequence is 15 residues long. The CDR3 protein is CATSRGTSGSYEQYF.

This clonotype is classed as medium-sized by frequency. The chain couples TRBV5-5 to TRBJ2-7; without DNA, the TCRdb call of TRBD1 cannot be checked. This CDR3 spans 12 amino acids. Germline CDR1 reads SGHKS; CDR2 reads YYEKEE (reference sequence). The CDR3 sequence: CASSTGPYEQYF.

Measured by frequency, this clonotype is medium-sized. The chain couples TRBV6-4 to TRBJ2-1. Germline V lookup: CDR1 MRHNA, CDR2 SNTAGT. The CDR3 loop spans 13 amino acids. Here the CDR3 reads CASSDSQVREQFF.

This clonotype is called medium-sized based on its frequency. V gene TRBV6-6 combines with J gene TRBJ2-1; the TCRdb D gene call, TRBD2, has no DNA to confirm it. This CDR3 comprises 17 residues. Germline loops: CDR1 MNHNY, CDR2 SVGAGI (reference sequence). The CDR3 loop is CASSYGLAGVYSNEQFF.

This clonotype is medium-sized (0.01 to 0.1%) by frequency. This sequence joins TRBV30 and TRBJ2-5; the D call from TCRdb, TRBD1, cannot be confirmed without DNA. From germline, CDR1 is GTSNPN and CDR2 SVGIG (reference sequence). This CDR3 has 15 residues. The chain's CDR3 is CAWSERLGPKETQYF.

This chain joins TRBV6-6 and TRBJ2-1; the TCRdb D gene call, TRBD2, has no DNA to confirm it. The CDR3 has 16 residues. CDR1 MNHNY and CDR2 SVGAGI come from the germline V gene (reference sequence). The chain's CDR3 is CASSRLQGGGSGEQFF.

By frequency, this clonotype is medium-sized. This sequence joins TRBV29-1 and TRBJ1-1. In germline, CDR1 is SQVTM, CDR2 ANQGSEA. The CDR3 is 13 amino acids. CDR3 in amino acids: CSVDLTVNTEAFF.

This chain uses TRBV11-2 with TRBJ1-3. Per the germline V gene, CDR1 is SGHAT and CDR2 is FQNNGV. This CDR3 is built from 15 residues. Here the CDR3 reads CASSPGRSSGNTIYF.

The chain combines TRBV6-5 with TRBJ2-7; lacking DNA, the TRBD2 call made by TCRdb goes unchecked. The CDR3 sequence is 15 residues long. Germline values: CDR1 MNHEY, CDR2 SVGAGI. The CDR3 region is CASSLNREGLSEQYF.

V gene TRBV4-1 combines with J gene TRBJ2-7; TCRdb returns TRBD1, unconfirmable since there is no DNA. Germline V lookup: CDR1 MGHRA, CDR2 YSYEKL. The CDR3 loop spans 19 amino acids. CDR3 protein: CASSQEDRVGGQHSYEQYF.